The clone carrying this T cell receptor beta chain showed up many times. Its antigen is undetermined. Germline V gene data show CDR1 as SNHLY and CDR2 as FYNNEI. The CDR3 has 14 residues. Trimming took 5 bases from V and 3 from J, leaving 13 bases between them. The library labeled individual cDNA molecules by adding unique molecular identifiers to them. MiXCR, applied by TCRdb to the RACE reads, yields one record per CDR3 protein. The sample has approximately 52,000 distinct CDR3 sequences, roughly 9.9% seen once. These data belong to a study of human T cells and chemical hapten exposure. About the research overall: Mostly female, the patients presented with alopecia areata, totalis or universalis.

Study-wide findings and caveats: DPC sensitization did not alter TCRs above 1 in 1000 frequency. Having alopecia, the donors may differ immunologically from healthy people.

Time point denoted: pre-sensitization, week 0. This sample's treatment: therapeutic diphenylcyclopropenone sensitization with weekly scalp DPC. The sample was whole blood, taken in connection with sensitization to the hapten diphenylcyclopropenone (DPC). The TCR sequence derives from a woman aged 40 to 49 with alopecia areata. Some clones in this sample may be carry-over from other donors' samples. J is TRBJ2-5 and V is TRBV2; D ambiguous. CDR3 nucleotides: TGTGCCAGCAGTCACCCTAGTCGGGAAGAGACCCAGTACTTC. It specifies CASSHPSREETQYF.